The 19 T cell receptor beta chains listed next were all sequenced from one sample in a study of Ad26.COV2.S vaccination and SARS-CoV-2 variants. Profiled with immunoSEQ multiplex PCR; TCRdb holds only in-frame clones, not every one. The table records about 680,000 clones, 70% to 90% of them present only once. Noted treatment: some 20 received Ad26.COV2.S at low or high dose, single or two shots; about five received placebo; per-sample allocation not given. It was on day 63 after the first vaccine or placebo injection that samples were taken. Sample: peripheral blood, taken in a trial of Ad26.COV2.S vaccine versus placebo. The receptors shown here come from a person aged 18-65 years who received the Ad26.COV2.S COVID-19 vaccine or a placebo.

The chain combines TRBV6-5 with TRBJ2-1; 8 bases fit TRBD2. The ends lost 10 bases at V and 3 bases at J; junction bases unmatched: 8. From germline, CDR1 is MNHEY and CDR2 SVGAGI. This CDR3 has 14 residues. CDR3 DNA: TGTGCCACTACTAGCGGAGAAGTCTACAATGAGCAGTTCTTC. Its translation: CATTSGEVYNEQFF.

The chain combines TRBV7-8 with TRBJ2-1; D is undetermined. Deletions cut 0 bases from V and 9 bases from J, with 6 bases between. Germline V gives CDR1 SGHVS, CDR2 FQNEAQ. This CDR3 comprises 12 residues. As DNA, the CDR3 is TGTGCCAGCAGCTTAGCGCAAGTTGAGCAGTTCTTC. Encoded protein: CASSLAQVEQFF.

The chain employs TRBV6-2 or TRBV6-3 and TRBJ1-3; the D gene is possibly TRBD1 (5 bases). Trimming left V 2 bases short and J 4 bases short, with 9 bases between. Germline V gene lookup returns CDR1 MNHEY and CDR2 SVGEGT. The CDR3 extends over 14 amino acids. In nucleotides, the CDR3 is TGTGCCAGCAGTTACGGGGGAGGCGGAAACACCATATATTTT. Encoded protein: CASSYGGGGNTIYF.

In nucleotides, the CDR3 is TGTGCCAGCAGTTTATTTCCGGGACAAGGGTCCTACGAGCAGTACTTC. Protein product: CASSLFPGQGSYEQYF. The chain recombines TRBV27 with TRBJ2-7; tentatively, D is TRBD1 (6 bases). In germline, CDR1 is MNHEY, CDR2 SMNVEV (reference sequence). This CDR3 spans 16 amino acids. Trimming cost V 1 base and J 1 base, with 14 bases left between them.

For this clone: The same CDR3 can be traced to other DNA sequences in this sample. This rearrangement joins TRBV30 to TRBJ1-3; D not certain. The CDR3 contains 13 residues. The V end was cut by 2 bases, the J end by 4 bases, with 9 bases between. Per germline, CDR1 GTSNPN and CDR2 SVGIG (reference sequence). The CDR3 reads CAWSPGSGNTIYF. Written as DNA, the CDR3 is TGTGCCTGGAGTCCGGGGTCGGGAAACACCATATATTTT.

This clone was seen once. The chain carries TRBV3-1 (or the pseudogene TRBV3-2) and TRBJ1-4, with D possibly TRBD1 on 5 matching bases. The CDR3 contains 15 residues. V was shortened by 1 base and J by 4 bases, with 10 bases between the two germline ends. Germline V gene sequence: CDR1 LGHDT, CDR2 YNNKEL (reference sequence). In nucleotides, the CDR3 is TGTGCCAGCAGCCAAGTTAGACAGCATAATGAAAAACTGTTTTTT. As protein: CASSQVRQHNEKLFF.

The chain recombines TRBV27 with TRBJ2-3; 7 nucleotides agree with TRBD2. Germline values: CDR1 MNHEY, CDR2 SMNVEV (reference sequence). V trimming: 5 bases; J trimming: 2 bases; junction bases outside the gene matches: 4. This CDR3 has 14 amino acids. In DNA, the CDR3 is TGTGCCAGCAGTCCCAGGGACTACACAGATACGCAGTATTTT. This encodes CASSPRDYTDTQYF.

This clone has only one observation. The CDR3 nucleotides are TGTGCCAGCAGCTCCTATGTCTACAATGAGCAGTTCTTC. It codes for CASSSYVYNEQFF. The rearrangement links TRBV7-8 to TRBJ2-1, with D unclear. V shed 4 bases and J shed 3 bases, with 7 bases lying between them. The germline gives CDR1 SGHVS, CDR2 FQNEAQ. The CDR3 extends over 13 amino acids.

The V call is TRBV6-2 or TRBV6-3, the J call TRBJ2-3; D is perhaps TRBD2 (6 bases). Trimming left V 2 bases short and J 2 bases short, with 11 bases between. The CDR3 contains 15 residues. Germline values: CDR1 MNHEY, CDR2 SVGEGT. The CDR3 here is CASSYERGNTDTQYF. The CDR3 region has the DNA TGTGCCAGCAGTTACGAACGGGGGAACACAGATACGCAGTATTTT.

The CDR3 region has the DNA TGTGCCAGTAGTATCGGGCGAGGGCCGTATGGCTACACCTTC. The encoded protein is CASSIGRGPYGYTF. The gene calls are TRBV19 and TRBJ1-2; D remains ambiguous. The germline V gene encodes CDR1 LNHDA and CDR2 SQIVND (reference sequence). Trimming left V 3 bases short and J 5 bases short, with 13 bases between. The CDR3 runs to 14 residues.

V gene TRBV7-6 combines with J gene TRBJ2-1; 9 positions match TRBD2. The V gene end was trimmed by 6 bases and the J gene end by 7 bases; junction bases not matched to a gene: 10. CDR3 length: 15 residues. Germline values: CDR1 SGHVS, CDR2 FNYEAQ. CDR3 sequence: CASSISSGGPNEQFF. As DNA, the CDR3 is TGTGCCAGCAGTATTAGTAGCGGGGGCCCTAATGAGCAGTTCTTC.

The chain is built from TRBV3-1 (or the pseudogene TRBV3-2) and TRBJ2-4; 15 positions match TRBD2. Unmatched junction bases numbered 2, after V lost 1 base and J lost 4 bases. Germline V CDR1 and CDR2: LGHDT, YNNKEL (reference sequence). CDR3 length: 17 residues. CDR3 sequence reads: CASSQGTSGRGKNIQYF. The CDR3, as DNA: TGTGCCAGCAGCCAAGGGACTAGCGGGAGGGGAAAAAACATTCAGTACTTC.

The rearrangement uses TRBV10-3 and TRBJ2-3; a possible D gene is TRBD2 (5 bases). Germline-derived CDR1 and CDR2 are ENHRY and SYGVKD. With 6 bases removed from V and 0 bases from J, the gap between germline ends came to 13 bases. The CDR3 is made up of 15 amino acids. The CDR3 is CAISPSTGSTDTQYF. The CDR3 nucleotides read TGTGCCATCAGCCCCTCGACGGGGAGCACAGATACGCAGTATTTT.

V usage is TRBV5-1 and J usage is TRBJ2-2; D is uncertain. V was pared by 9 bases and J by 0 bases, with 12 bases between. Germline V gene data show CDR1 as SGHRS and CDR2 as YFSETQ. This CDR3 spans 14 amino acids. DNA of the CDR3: TGCGCCACCGCTGACAATCCGAACACCGGGGAGCTGTTTTTT. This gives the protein CATADNPNTGELFF.

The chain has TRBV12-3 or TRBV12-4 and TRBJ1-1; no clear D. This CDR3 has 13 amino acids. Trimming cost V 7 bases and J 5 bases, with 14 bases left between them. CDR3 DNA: TGTGCCAGCAACCGGGAAGAGGGTACTGAAGCTTTCTTT. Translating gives CASNREEGTEAFF.

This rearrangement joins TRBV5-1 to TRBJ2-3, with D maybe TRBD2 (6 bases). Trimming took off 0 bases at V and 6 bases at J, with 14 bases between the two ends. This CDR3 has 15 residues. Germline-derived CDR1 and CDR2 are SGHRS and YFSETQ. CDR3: CASSLGLGLFDTQYF. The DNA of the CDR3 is TGCGCCAGCAGCTTGGGACTCGGACTATTCGATACGCAGTATTTT.

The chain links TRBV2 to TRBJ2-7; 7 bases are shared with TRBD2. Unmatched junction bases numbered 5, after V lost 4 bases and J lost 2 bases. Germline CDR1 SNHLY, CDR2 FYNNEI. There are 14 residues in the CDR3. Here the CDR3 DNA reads TGTGCCAGCAGTGGCGGGACTAACCCCTACGAGCAGTACTTC. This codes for CASSGGTNPYEQYF.

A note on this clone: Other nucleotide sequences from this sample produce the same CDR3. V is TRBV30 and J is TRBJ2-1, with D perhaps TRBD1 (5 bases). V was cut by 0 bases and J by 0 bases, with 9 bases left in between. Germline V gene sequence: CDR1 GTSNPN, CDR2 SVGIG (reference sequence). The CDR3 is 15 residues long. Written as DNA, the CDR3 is TGTGCCTGGAGTGTAAGGGGTTCCTCCTACAATGAGCAGTTCTTC. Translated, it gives CAWSVRGSSYNEQFF.

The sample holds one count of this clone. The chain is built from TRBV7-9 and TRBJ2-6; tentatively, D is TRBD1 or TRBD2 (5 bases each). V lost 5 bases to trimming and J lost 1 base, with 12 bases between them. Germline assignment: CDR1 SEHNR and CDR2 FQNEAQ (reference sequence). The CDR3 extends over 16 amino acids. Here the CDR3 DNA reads TGTGCCAGCAGCCCTAACTGGGGGTCTGGGGCCAACGTCCTGACTTTC. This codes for CASSPNWGSGANVLTF.